The clone carrying this T cell receptor beta chain has a handful of counts. Its antigen is not identified. This sample is drawn from a study of cytomegalovirus exposure and HLA in healthy donors. Findings of the study overall: Cytomegalovirus-associated TCR beta chains were listed, numbering 150 to 200. In a later analysis, specific HLA alleles were associated with 15,000 to 20,000 TCR beta sequences at a 0.05 false discovery rate.

CDR1 is MNHNS, CDR2 SASEGT, per germline. The CDR3 totals 15 residues. The V gene lost 10 bases and the J gene lost 6 bases, with 24 bases spanning the gap. 60 Vbeta and 13 Jbeta primers were used in PCR. TCRdb's copy holds only in-frame clones and misses some; the assay was immunoSEQ multiplex PCR. Among some 120,000 clones, less than 85% were seen once, and the ten largest hold 3% to 3.5%. The specimen was PBMCs. The V gene is TRBV6-1, the J gene TRBJ1-1, with a tentative D call TRBD1 (5 bases). This clonotype originated in a male donor in good health and CMV-seronegative. In nucleotides, the CDR3 is TGTGCCACCTCCATCCATCAGGGACTTTTTCCTGAAGCTTTCTTT. It specifies CATSIHQGLFPEAFF.